This record covers a single T cell receptor beta chain. What it binds is unknown. A process of 5'RACE template switching, which added a universal primer site and UMIs, was used to make TCR cDNA. MiXCR, run by TCRdb on the 5' RACE reads, gives a single entry per CDR3 protein. The sample holds 150,000 or so distinct CDR3 sequences, 5% to 8% seen once. The sample is drawn from a study of T cells after yellow fever vaccination. Overall study results and limits: Weaker overall, the secondary response nonetheless peaked faster (day 5 versus 15).

The receptor's source is a man aged 25 to 45 who received the YFV17D yellow fever vaccine. The sequencing here drew on CD4+ T cells sorted from PBMCs, taken 10 days after the yellow fever booster vaccination.

The CDR3 is CASVRGQTLSVTEAFF. CDR3 in DNA: TGTGCCAGCGTCAGGGGACAGACCCTTTCGGTTACTGAAGCTTTCTTT. The V gene is TRBV6-5, the J gene TRBJ1-1, with TRBD1 identical over 7 bases. Germline CDR1 is MNHEY and CDR2 is SVGAGI. Trimming took 8 bases from V and 5 from J; bases not matched to a gene: 17. The CDR3 is 16 residues long.